The 3 T cell receptor beta chains in this list originate from one sample, sequenced in a study of shared clonotypes between healthy human individuals. Measured with immunoSEQ multiplex PCR; TCRdb has only the in-frame clones, and not every one. The table has approximately 2.3 million clones, roughly 93% seen once. The sample taken for sequencing was naive CD4+ T cells from PBMCs. The sample's subset: CD45RA+ positively selected. The source of these receptors is a man between 18 and 35 years old in good health. Some clones in this sample may be carry-over from other donors' samples.

The chain's CDR3 is CASSPPVVAGGNEQFF. The CDR3 nucleotides read TGTGCCAGCTCACCACCGGTGGTAGCGGGAGGTAATGAGCAGTTCTTC. J is TRBJ2-1 and V is TRBV18, with TRBD2 matching 10 bases. The V gene end was trimmed by 0 bases and the J gene end by 7 bases; junction bases not matched to a gene: 6. The CDR3 runs 16 residues. Germline CDR1 and CDR2: KGHSH and LQKENI.

The chain combines TRBV7-2 with TRBJ2-5; 10 nucleotides match TRBD2. The CDR3 is 15 amino acids. CDR1 SGHTA and CDR2 FQGNSA come from the germline V gene. After removal of 1 base from V and 4 bases from J, the junction contained 3 bases not matched to a gene. The CDR3 DNA is TGTGCCAGCAGCTTAGAGGCTAGCGGGAGAGAGACCCAGTACTTC. Translating it yields CASSLEASGRETQYF.

This chain uses TRBV7-9 with TRBJ2-7; TRBD2 aligns across 15 bases. Germline V gene lookup returns CDR1 SEHNR and CDR2 FQNEAQ (reference sequence). This CDR3 contains 17 residues. J lost 0 bases, V lost 5 bases, and 5 bases had no gene match. The CDR3 nucleotides read TGTGCCAGCAGCCCGGGACTAGCGGGAGGCTACTCCTACGAGCAGTACTTC. This codes for CASSPGLAGGYSYEQYF.